This TCR beta chain was recorded in a study of blood T cell repertoires in COVID-19 (TCRdb year 2020). About the study as a whole: Samples from collaborators originated in the United States, Italy and Spain and spanned both the acute and convalescent phases of COVID-19. The prospective study material was composed of cDNA or gDNA derived from T cells, B-cell-depleted T cells, or PBMCs. The dataset comprised deeply sampled blood TCRbeta repertoires from subjects exposed to, actively infected with, or recovered from COVID-19. The repertoires were released in a freely available public database intended as a resource for research on the immune response to SARS-CoV-2. The samples were drawn from the first 160 participants of the ongoing ImmuneRACE study and from under 1,500 subjects provided by 6 global collaborators. A de-identified subject ID, COVID-19 status, age in years and sex were almost always included in the sample metadata. Where available, HLA class I and class II types were taken from metadata supplied by the sample provider and were not determined by assay-based typing. Results and caveats for the whole study, not just this receptor: The amount of clinical and demographic metadata varied by source and participant and was provided uncurated.

Collaborating institutions collected whole blood in K2EDTA tubes following their own protocols. Collaborator samples were shipped for TCRbeta analysis as frozen whole blood, isolated PBMCs, or DNA extracted from either sample type. From its cysteine to its phenylalanine, the CDR3 spans 14 amino acids. This entry keeps only the CDR3 DNA: 42 bases, framed from base 1. The germline ends are 12 bases apart after V is trimmed by 5 bases and J by 5 bases. The germline V gene (reference sequence) provides CDR1 MNHEY and CDR2 SMNVEV. For this clone: Its antigen is currently not known. The input lacks base qualities; no much larger clone sits a single base away.

The immunoSEQ Assay, a bias-controlled multiplex PCR, was used to amplify TCRbeta CDR3 regions from genomic DNA. The source study handled its data this way. Nucleated cell counts per sample were estimated from amplification of reference gene primers within the assay. To quantify the absolute abundance of each unique TCRbeta CDR3 rearrangement, sequence reads were collapsed and filtered. Productive Simpson clonality was computed per sample as the square root of Simpson's diversity index over productive rearrangements. Here the immuneACCESS table is served through TCRdb, limited to in-frame sequences with V and J called. Missing clones are a known gap in these copies; in checked studies unresolved V genes cover under half, and the rest lacks a known reason. V, J and clone size were drawn from that table, and D and trimming were deduced from the DNA. This sample lists roughly 200,000 clones; around 90% were detected once. Together, the top ten hold around 6.6% of the sample.

Sequenced input: peripheral blood. The rearrangement combines TRBV27 with TRBJ1-4; perhaps TRBD1 is the D gene, with 5 bases matching. The receptor comes from a man aged 40-50 years with acute or convalescent COVID-19. The sequenced DNA: TGTGCCAGCAGTGCGGGACGGGGCAATGAAAAACTGTTTTTT. Protein translation: CASSAGRGNEKLFF.